Below, one T cell receptor (beta chain) is given with its context. As yet, its antigen is unknown. The data derive from a study of cytomegalovirus exposure and HLA in healthy donors. Broader study findings: CMV serostatus alone was available as immune exposure information. HLA restriction was apparent for most CMV-associated TCR beta chains in a later analysis. Donors belonging to an Asian-associated ancestry cluster reportedly showed fewer N-insertions in productive TCRs than the approximately 640-donor mean, according to what a later analysis found.

PCR used 60 Vbeta primers and 13 Jbeta primers. Original processing notes: Later reanalysis found 60 million to 90 million unique TCR beta chains, 10 million to 14 million of them shared. Produced via immunoSEQ multiplex PCR; TCRdb's table is partial and in-frame only. For V, J and clone size, that table is used; D and trimming come from the DNA. The sample carries 200,000 or so clones, 70% to 85% recorded once. V gave up 6 bases and J gave up 8 bases; unmatched junction bases: 4. This CDR3 has 11 amino acids. CDR1 DFQATT and CDR2 SNEGSKA come from the germline V gene (reference sequence). This TCR was recovered from a boy between 2 and 10 years old in good health and CMV-seronegative. Sequencing used PBMCs. V is TRBV20-1 and J is TRBJ1-2; 9 nucleotides agree with TRBD1. The CDR3 loop reads CSAGTGRGYTF. CDR3 DNA: TGCAGTGCCGGGACAGGGAGGGGCTACACCTTC.